The clone carrying this T cell receptor beta chain was seen a few times. As yet, its antigen is unknown. The CDR3 covers 14 residues. The germline V gene encodes CDR1 MNHGY and CDR2 SAAAGT. The V and J ends lost 10 bases and 7 bases respectively, with 20 bases between them. The sample comes from a study of T cells in localized non-small cell lung cancer. The study's findings and limits: Compared with tumor, uninvolved adjacent lung displayed greater T cell clonality, ranking highest overall.

Sequencing used immunoSEQ multiplex PCR; TCRdb keeps in-frame clones, though not all of them. The sample contains some 3,200 clones, 39% of which appear only once. This receptor was identified in a woman aged 40-70 years with stage I lung adenocarcinoma. V is TRBV6-8 and J is TRBJ2-1; D may be TRBD1 or TRBD2 (6 bases each). The sample consisted of normal lung tissue next to the tumor, taken before any cancer treatment. The CDR3 sequence: CAITGGAPWNEQFF. The CDR3 nucleotides are TGTGCCATAACCGGGGGCGCTCCCTGGAATGAGCAGTTCTTC.